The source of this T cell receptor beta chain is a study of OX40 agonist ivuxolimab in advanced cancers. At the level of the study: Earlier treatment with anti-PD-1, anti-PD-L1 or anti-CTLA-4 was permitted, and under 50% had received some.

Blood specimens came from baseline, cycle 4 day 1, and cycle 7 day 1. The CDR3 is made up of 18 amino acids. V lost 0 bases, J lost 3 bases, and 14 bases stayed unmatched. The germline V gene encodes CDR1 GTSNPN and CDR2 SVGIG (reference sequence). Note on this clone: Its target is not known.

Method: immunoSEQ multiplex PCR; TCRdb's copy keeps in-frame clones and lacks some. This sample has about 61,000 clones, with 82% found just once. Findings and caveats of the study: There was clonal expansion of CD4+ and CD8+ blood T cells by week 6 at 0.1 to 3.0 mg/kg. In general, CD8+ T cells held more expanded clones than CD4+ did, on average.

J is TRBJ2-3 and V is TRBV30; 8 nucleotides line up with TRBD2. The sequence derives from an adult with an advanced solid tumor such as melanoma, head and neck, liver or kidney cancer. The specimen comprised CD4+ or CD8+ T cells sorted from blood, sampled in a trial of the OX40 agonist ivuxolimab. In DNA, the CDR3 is TGTGCCTGGAGTGTATCCTTGGCTAGCGGGTTACCTACAGATACGCAGTATTTT. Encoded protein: CAWSVSLASGLPTDTQYF.